Listed below are T cell receptor beta chains from one sample, sequenced in a study of identical twins. Each CDR3 protein is one row after TCRdb ran MiXCR on the 5' RACE reads. The sample shows a few hundred thousand distinct CDR3 sequences, roughly 8.7% of them seen only once. This same sample was also taken into another study, of yellow fever vaccine responses in identical twins.

The sequenced sample consisted of CD8+ T cells sorted from blood. These receptors all come from a woman younger than 35 in good health. Each CDR3 is given with its conserved first and last residue. A D gene is named only where the DNA matches it firmly. Only some rows state a clone size, as once, few, many or a class for expanded clones.

. | TRBJ2-3 | . | TRBV2 | 16 | TGTGCCAGCAGCTGGGAGTTGGCGGGTTCCACAGATACGCAGTATTTT | CASSWELAGSTDTQYF
. | TRBJ2-3 | . | TRBV7-6 | 13 | TGTGCCAGCAGCCCTCGTAACACAGATACGCAGTATTTT | CASSPRNTDTQYF
. | TRBJ1-3 | few | TRBV5-5 | 15 | TGTGCCAGCAGCTCGGACAGACTCTCTGGAAACACCATATATTTT | CASSSDRLSGNTIYF
. | TRBJ2-5 | once | TRBV20-1 | 13 | TGCAGTGCTAGTACGAGGGGAGGAGAGACCCAGTACTTC | CSASTRGGETQYF
TRBD2 | TRBJ2-1 | many | TRBV20-1 | 15 | TGCAGTGCTAGACCCCCTAGCGGGGACTACAATGAGCAGTTCTTC | CSARPPSGDYNEQFF
TRBD2 | TRBJ2-1 | few | TRBV6-2/TRBV6-3 | 15 | TGTGCCAGCAGTTGGACGGGACTAGCGATGGGGGAGCAGTTCTTC | CASSWTGLAMGEQFF
. | TRBJ2-2 | few | TRBV3-1 | 18 | TGTGCCAGCAGCCATTTCGTCAGGGATGCCCCTAACACCGGGGAGCTGTTTTTT | CASSHFVRDAPNTGELFF
. | TRBJ2-5 | few | TRBV12-5 | 13 | TGTGCTAGTGGTTTGGAGGCAGGAGAGACCCAGTACTTC | CASGLEAGETQYF
TRBD1 | TRBJ1-5 | few | TRBV7-8 | 19 | TGTGCCAGCAGCTTAGGAAGGGGACAGGAATTAATGCGGAATCAGCCCCAGCATTTT | CASSLGRGQELMRNQPQHF
TRBD2 | TRBJ2-7 | few | TRBV4-3 | 16 | TGCGCCAGCAGCCAGGGGACTAGCGGGAGTTTTTACGAGCAGTACTTC | CASSQGTSGSFYEQYF
TRBD1 | TRBJ2-7 | many | TRBV11-1 | 20 | TGTGCCAGCAGCTTCCGCGGCGGGGCTTCACGGGACAGGGGAACCTACGAGCAGTACTTC | CASSFRGGASRDRGTYEQYF
. | TRBJ2-7 | few | TRBV2 | 12 | TGTGCCAGCAGTGAAGGGGGAACGGGGCAGTACTTC | CASSEGGTGQYF
. | TRBJ2-2 | few | TRBV19 | 14 | TGTGCCAGCGGGGGACATTCGAACACCGGGGAGCTGTTTTTT | CASGGHSNTGELFF
. | TRBJ2-7 | . | TRBV20-1 | 15 | TGCAGTGCTAGAGATAGAGCAGGTGGGGCCTACGAGCAGTACTTC | CSARDRAGGAYEQYF
. | TRBJ2-5 | . | TRBV2 | 16 | TGTGCCAGCAGCCAACCCCGGGCGTCCCCCTGGGAGACCCAGTACTTC | CASSQPRASPWETQYF
. | TRBJ2-2 | . | TRBV5-6 | 15 | TGTGCCAGCAGCTTAGGACGGACTAACACCGGGGAGCTGTTTTTT | CASSLGRTNTGELFF
. | TRBJ2-1 | few | TRBV27 | 13 | TGTGCCAGCAGTTTTGGGGAAAAAAATGAGCAGTTCTTC | CASSFGEKNEQFF
. | TRBJ2-4 | many | TRBV6-5 | 15 | TGTGCCAGCAGTTACTCCTGGGGGCTACGGGACATTCAGTACTTC | CASSYSWGLRDIQYF
. | TRBJ2-2 | . | TRBV6-5 | 19 | TGTGCCAGCAGTTACCAATCTGTTGGAAGGGGTATCCAGGTCGGGGAGCTGTTTTTT | CASSYQSVGRGIQVGELFF
. | TRBJ2-7 | . | TRBV9 | 14 | TGTGCCAGCAGCGTAGAGGTGGACTTTGGCGAGCAGTACTTC | CASSVEVDFGEQYF
TRBD2 | TRBJ2-3 | . | TRBV10-2 | 14 | TGCGCCAGCAGTGATAGCGGGAACACAGATACGCAGTATTTT | CASSDSGNTDTQYF
TRBD2 | TRBJ2-1 | . | TRBV2 | 15 | TGTGCCAGCAGTCTCGGGACTAGCGGGAGTCGTGAGCAGTTCTTC | CASSLGTSGSREQFF
TRBD2 | TRBJ2-3 | . | TRBV27 | 15 | TGTGCCACCACCCGCGGGGGAGGAAACACAGATACGCAGTATTTT | CATTRGGGNTDTQYF
TRBD1 | TRBJ2-5 | many | TRBV29-1 | 15 | TGCAGCGTTTCTCCCGGACAGGGGGAGGTTGAGACCCAGTACTTC | CSVSPGQGEVETQYF
TRBD1 | TRBJ2-7 | . | TRBV9 | 13 | TGTGCCAGCAGCGTTCTAACGACAGGGGAGCAGTACTTC | CASSVLTTGEQYF
TRBD2 | TRBJ2-3 | many | TRBV12-3/TRBV12-4 | 17 | TGTGCCAGCAGTTCCCTACTAGCGATAAGAAGTCCAGATACGCAGTATTTT | CASSSLLAIRSPDTQYF
. | TRBJ2-1 | . | TRBV3-1 | 12 | TGTGCCAGCAGCCCGGGGGCGGGTGAGCAGTTCTTC | CASSPGAGEQFF
TRBD2 | TRBJ2-1 | few | TRBV30 | 13 | TGTGCCTGGAGTCTAGCGGCCTACAATGAGCAGTTCTTC | CAWSLAAYNEQFF
TRBD2 | TRBJ2-2 | few | TRBV12-5 | 17 | TGTGCTAGTGGTTTGAGGGACCTAGCGGGTAACACCGGGGAGCTGTTTTTT | CASGLRDLAGNTGELFF
TRBD2 | TRBJ2-1 | few | TRBV4-3 | 16 | TGCGCCAGCAGCCAATCTCTAGCGGGAGTATTCAATGAGCAGTTCTTC | CASSQSLAGVFNEQFF
. | TRBJ2-7 | . | TRBV4-3 | 15 | TGCGCCAGCAGCCAGAGAACAGGGTATTTAAACGAGCAGTACTTC | CASSQRTGYLNEQYF
. | TRBJ1-1 | few | TRBV7-9 | 14 | TGTGCCAGCAGCCCGATCGTCTCGGGAACTGAAGCTTTCTTT | CASSPIVSGTEAFF
. | TRBJ2-7 | many | TRBV29-1 | 14 | TGCAGCGTTGAAGAAAGCGGTAGAAACTACGAGCAGTACTTC | CSVEESGRNYEQYF
TRBD1 | TRBJ2-7 | . | TRBV20-1 | 13 | TGCAGTGCCACCTCCGGGACAGACTACGAGCAGTACTTC | CSATSGTDYEQYF
TRBD1 | TRBJ2-3 | . | TRBV6-1 | 17 | TGTGCCAGCAGTGACCCGGACAGGGTGGAAATCGCAGATACGCAGTATTTT | CASSDPDRVEIADTQYF
. | TRBJ2-2 | many | TRBV9 | 12 | TGTGCCAGCAGACACCTTGCCGGGGAGCTGTTTTTT | CASRHLAGELFF
. | TRBJ2-1 | few | TRBV10-2 | 12 | TGCGCCAGCAGTGAGTCGGCGGTTGAGCAGTTCTTC | CASSESAVEQFF
. | TRBJ2-1 | . | TRBV29-1 | 14 | TGCAGCGTTGAAGTTGGATCCATATACAATGAGCAGTTCTTC | CSVEVGSIYNEQFF
. | TRBJ2-1 | . | TRBV28 | 17 | TGTGCCAGCAGTTTTCCCACCGAGGGGCCTTCCTACAATGAGCAGTTCTTC | CASSFPTEGPSYNEQFF
TRBD1 | TRBJ2-3 | . | TRBV7-2 | 16 | TGTGCCAGCAGCCCAAGAAGGACAGGGTCCACAGATACGCAGTATTTT | CASSPRRTGSTDTQYF
. | TRBJ2-7 | . | TRBV20-1 | 14 | TGCAGTGCTAGAGATCGAGGACAGCACTACGAGCAGTACTTC | CSARDRGQHYEQYF
. | TRBJ2-2 | many | TRBV7-8 | 14 | TGTGCCAGCAGACTTCAGGGACGCGCCGGGGAGCTGTTTTTT | CASRLQGRAGELFF
. | TRBJ2-2 | many | TRBV24-1 | 16 | TGTGCCACCAGGACCCGTGAGGGGCTCGACACCGGGGAGCTGTTTTTT | CATRTREGLDTGELFF
. | TRBJ2-1 | few | TRBV25-1 | 19 | TGTGCCAGCAGTCATTTAGGTGGGCTCCCAGTGAGCTCCTACAATGAGCAGTTCTTC | CASSHLGGLPVSSYNEQFF
. | TRBJ2-3 | . | TRBV24-1 | 16 | TGTGCCACCAGTGATTTTATGAGTTCCGGGGGGCTTACGCAGTATTTT | CATSDFMSSGGLTQYF
TRBD2 | TRBJ2-1 | . | TRBV4-3 | 16 | TGCGCCAGCAGCCAAGTCCTAGCGGGAGGGCCCTATGAGCAGTTCTTC | CASSQVLAGGPYEQFF
. | TRBJ2-7 | . | TRBV7-8 | 17 | TGTGCCAGCAGCCATTTGAGCCCGAGACAGCGTACCTACGAGCAGTACTTC | CASSHLSPRQRTYEQYF
. | TRBJ2-2 | . | TRBV20-1 | 13 | TGCAGTGCTGTAGAGCTAGCAAGGGGGGAGCTGTTTTTT | CSAVELARGELFF
. | TRBJ2-5 | many | TRBV11-2 | 12 | TGTGCCAGCAGCCTGTTCCAAGAGACCCAGTACTTC | CASSLFQETQYF
. | TRBJ2-1 | few | TRBV3-1 | 23 | TGTGCCAGCAGCCAAGTCTCGGCCGGGTCGGCCGTCGGTGTGTCACACAATCATGATGAGCAGTTCTTC | CASSQVSAGSAVGVSHNHDEQFF
. | TRBJ2-7 | many | TRBV4-3 | 15 | TGCGCCAGCAGCCACTCTGCCGGGATCGACTACGAGCAGTACTTC | CASSHSAGIDYEQYF
. | TRBJ2-7 | . | TRBV5-1 | 14 | TGCGCCAGCAGTTCGCGTGGGGGAACCTACGAGCAGTACTTC | CASSSRGGTYEQYF
. | TRBJ2-3 | . | TRBV16 | 13 | TGTGCCAGCAGCCTACTCAACACAGATACGCAGTATTTT | CASSLLNTDTQYF
TRBD2 | TRBJ2-5 | few | TRBV7-8 | 15 | TGTGCCAGCAGGTGGCAAGCGGGGGGGAAAGAGACCCAGTACTTC | CASRWQAGGKETQYF
TRBD2 | TRBJ2-3 | many | TRBV29-1 | 13 | TGCAGCGTTCGGAGGGAGGGCCCAGATACGCAGTATTTT | CSVRREGPDTQYF
. | TRBJ2-1 | . | TRBV7-9 | 15 | TGTGCCAGCAGCTTAGTTCCCCAGGCTGACAATGAGCAGTTCTTC | CASSLVPQADNEQFF
TRBD1 | TRBJ1-1 | few | TRBV5-1 | 20 | TGCGCCAGCAGCGCGAACCAGATCGCTTGGCAGGGGGGTCAGGACACTGAAGCTTTCTTT | CASSANQIAWQGGQDTEAFF
. | TRBJ2-1 | . | TRBV4-3 | 11 | TGCGCCAGCGGACTCGGCCAAGAGCAGTTCTTC | CASGLGQEQFF
TRBD2 | TRBJ2-7 | few | TRBV20-1 | 12 | TGCAGTGCTGGAACTAGCGGGTACGAGCAGTACTTC | CSAGTSGYEQYF